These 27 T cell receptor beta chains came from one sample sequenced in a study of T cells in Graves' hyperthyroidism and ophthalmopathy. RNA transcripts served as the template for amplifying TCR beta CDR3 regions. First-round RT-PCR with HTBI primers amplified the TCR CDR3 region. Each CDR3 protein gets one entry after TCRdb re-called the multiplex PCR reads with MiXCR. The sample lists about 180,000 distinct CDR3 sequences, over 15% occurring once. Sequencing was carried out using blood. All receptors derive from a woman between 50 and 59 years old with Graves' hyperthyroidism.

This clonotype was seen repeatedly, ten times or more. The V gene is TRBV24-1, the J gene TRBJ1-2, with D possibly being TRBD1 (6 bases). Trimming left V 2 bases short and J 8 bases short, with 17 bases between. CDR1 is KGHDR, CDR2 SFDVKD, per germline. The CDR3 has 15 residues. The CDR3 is CATSDSGTTGKGYTF. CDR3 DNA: TGTGCCACCAGTGATTCGGGAACCACAGGGAAAGGCTACACCTTC.

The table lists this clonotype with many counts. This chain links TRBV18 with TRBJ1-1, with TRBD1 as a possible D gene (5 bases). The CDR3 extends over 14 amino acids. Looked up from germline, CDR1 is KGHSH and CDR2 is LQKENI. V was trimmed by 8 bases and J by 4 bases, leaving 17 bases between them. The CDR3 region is CASLIGQGSTEAFF. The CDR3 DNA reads TGTGCCAGCCTGATCGGGCAGGGAAGCACTGAAGCTTTCTTT.

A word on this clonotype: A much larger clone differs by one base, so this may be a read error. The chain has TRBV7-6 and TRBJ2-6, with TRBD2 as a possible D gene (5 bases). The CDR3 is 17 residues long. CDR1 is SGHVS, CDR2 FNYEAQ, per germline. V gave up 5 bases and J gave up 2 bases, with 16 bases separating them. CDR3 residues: CASSPREPTTGANVLTF. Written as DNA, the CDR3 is TGTGCCAGCAGCCCTCGGGAACCCACCACTGGGGCCAACGTCCTGACTTTC.

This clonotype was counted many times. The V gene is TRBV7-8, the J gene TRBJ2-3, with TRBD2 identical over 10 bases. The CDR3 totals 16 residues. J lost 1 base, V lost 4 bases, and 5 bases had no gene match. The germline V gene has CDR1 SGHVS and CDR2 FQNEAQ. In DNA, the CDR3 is TGTGCCAGCAGCTCCCCAGCGGGGGGGGGCACAGATACGCAGTATTTT. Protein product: CASSSPAGGGTDTQYF.

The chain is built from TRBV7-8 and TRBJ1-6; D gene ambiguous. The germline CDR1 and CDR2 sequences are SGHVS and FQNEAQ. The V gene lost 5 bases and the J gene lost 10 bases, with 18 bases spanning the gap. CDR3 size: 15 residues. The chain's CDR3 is CASSLRTVSISPLHF. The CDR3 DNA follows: TGTGCCAGCAGCCTTCGGACGGTCTCGATATCACCCCTCCACTTT.

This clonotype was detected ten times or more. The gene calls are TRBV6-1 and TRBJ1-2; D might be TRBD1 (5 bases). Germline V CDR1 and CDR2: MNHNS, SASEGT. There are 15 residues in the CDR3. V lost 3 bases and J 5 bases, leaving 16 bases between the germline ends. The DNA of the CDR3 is TGTGCCAGCAGTGATGTAGGGACTGACTTTTATGGCTACACCTTC. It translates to CASSDVGTDFYGYTF.

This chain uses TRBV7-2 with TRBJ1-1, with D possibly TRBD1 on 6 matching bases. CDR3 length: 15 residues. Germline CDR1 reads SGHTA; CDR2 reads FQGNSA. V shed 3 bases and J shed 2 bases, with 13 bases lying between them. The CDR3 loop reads CASSFTGPRNTEAFF. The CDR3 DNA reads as TGTGCCAGCAGCTTCACAGGGCCCCGAAACACTGAAGCTTTCTTT.

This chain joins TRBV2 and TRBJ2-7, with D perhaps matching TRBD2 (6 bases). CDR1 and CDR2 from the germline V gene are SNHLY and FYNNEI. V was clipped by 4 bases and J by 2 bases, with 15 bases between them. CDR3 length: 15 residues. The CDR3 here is CASSVGSGSTYEQYF. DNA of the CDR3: TGTGCCAGCAGTGTTGGAAGCGGGTCCACCTACGAGCAGTACTTC.

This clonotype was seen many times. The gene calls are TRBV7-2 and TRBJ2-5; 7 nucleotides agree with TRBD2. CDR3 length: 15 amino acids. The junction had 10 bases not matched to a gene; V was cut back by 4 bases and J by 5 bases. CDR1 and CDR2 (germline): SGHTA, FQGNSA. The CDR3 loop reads CASSSRSGVGETQYF. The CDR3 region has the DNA TGTGCCAGCAGCTCTAGGAGCGGGGTTGGGGAGACCCAGTACTTC.

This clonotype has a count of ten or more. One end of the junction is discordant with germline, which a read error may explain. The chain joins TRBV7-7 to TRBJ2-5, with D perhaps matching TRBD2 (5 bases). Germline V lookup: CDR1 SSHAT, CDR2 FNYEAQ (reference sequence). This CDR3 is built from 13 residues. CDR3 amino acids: CASSPGNQETQYF. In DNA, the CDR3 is TGTGCTAGCAGTCCCGGGAACCAAGAGACCCAGTACTTC. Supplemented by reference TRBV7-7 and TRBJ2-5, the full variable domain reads GAGVSQSPRYKVTKRGQDVTLRCDPISSHATLYWYQQALGQGPEFLTYFNYEAQPDKSGLPSDRFSAERPEGSISTLTIQRTEQRDSAMYRCASSPGNQETQYFGPGTRLLVL.

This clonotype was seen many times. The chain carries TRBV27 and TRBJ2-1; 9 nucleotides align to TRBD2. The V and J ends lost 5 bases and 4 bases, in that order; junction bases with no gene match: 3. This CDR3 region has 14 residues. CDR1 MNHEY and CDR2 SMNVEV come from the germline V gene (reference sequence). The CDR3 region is CASSERGAYNEQFF. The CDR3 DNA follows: TGTGCCAGCAGTGAGCGGGGGGCGTACAATGAGCAGTTCTTC.

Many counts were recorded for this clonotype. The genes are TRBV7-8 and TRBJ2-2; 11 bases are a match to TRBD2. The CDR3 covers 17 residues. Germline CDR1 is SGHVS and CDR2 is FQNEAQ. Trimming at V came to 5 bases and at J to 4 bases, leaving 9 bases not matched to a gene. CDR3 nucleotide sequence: TGTGCCAGCAGCATCACCGGGACTAGCGGAATCACCGGGGAGCTGTTTTTT. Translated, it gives CASSITGTSGITGELFF.

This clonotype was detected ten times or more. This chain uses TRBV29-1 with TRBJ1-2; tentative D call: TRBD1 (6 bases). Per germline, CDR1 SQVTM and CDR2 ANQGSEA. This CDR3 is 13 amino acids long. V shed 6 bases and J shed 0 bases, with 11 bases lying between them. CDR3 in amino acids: CSVRDISNYGYTF. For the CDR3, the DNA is TGCAGCGTGAGGGACATTTCTAACTATGGCTACACCTTC.

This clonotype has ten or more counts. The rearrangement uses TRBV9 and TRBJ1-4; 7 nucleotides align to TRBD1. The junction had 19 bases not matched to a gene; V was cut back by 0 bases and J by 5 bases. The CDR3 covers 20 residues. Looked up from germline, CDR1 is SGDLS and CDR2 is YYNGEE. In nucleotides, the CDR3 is TGTGCCAGCAGCGTAGCCCCAGCCCCCCCCGCAGGGGGATCAAATGAAAAACTGTTTTTT. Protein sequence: CASSVAPAPPAGGSNEKLFF.

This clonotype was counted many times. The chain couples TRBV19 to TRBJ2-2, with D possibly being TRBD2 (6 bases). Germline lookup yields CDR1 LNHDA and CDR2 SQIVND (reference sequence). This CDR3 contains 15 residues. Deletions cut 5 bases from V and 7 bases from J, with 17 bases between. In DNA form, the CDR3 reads TGTGCCAGTAGTGATCAACCCGGGGGTAACGGGGAGCTGTTTTTT. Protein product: CASSDQPGGNGELFF.

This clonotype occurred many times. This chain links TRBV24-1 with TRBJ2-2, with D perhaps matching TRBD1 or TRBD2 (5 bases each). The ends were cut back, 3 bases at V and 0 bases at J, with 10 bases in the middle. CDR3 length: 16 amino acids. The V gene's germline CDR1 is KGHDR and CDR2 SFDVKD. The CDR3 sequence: CATSDRGTPNTGELFF. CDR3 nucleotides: TGTGCCACCAGTGATCGGGGCACACCGAACACCGGGGAGCTGTTTTTT.

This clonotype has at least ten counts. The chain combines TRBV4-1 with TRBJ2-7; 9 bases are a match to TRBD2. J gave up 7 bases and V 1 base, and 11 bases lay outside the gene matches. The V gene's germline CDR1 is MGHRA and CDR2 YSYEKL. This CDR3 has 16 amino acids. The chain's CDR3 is CASSQGYGLAFWEQYF. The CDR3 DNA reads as TGCGCCAGCAGCCAAGGGTATGGACTAGCGTTTTGGGAGCAGTACTTC.

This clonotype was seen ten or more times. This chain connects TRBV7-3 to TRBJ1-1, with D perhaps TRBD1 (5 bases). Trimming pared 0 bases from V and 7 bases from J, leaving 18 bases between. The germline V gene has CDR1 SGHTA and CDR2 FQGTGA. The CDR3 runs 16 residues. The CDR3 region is CASSLTPVQVGREAFF. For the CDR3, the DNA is TGTGCCAGCAGCTTAACGCCCGTACAGGTAGGGCGTGAAGCTTTCTTT.

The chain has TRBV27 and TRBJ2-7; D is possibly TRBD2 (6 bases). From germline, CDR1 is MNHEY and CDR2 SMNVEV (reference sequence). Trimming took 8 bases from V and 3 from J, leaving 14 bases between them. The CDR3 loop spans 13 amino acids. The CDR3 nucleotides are TGTGCCAGCTTGGGGGAGGACCTCTACGAGCAGTACTTC. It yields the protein CASLGEDLYEQYF.

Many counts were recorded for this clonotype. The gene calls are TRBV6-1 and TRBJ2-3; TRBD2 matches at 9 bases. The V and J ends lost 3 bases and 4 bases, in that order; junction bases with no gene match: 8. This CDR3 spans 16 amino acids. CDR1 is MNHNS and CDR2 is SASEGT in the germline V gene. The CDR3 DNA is TGTGCCAGCAGTGACTCACGCGGGGGGGGTCCAGATACGCAGTATTTT. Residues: CASSDSRGGGPDTQYF.

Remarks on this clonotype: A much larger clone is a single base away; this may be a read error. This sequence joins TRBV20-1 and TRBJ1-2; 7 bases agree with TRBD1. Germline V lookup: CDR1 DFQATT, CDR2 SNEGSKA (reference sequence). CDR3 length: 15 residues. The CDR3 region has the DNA TGCAGTGCTAGAGGTACAGGGGATCTTAACGATGGCTACACCTTC. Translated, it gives CSARGTGDLNDGYTF.

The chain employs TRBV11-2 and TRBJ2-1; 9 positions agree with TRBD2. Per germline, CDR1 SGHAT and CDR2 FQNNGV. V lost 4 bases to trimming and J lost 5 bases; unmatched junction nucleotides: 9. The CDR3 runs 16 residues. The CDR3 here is CASSSSRGLAHNEQFF. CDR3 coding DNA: TGTGCCAGCAGCTCCTCGAGGGGACTAGCCCACAATGAGCAGTTCTTC.

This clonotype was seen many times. CDR3 amino acids: CSVLIRTVGTEAFF. The CDR3 region has the DNA TGCAGCGTCCTGATCCGGACAGTCGGGACTGAAGCTTTCTTT. The chain recombines TRBV29-1 with TRBJ1-1, with D perhaps TRBD1 (6 bases). The CDR3 is made up of 14 amino acids. V was trimmed by 6 bases and J by 5 bases, leaving 19 bases between them. Germline V gene data show CDR1 as SQVTM and CDR2 as ANQGSEA.

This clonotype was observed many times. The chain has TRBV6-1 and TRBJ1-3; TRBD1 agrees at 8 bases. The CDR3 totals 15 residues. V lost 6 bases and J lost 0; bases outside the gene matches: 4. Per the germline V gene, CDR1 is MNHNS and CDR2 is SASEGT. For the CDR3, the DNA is TGTGCCAGCAGGGGGGACAGGAGCTCTGGAAACACCATATATTTT. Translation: CASRGDRSSGNTIYF.

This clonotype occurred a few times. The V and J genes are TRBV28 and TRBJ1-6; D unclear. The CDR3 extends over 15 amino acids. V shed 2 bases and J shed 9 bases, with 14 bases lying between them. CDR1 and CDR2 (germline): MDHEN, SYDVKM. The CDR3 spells CASSLLGVTGSPLHF. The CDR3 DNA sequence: TGTGCCAGCAGTTTACTTGGGGTTACGGGTTCACCCCTCCACTTT.

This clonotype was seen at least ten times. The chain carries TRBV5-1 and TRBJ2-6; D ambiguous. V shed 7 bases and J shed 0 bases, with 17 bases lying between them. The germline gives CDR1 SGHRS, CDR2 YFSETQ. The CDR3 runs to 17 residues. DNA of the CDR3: TGCGCCAGCGCCCCCATCGAACGTATCTCTGGGGCCAACGTCCTGACTTTC. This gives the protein CASAPIERISGANVLTF.

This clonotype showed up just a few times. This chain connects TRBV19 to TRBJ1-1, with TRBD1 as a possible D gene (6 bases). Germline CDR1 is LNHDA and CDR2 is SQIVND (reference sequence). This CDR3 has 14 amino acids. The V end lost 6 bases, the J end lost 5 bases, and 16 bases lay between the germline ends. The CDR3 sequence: CASRNRALMTEAFF. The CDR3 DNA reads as TGTGCCAGTAGAAACAGGGCGTTAATGACTGAAGCTTTCTTT.